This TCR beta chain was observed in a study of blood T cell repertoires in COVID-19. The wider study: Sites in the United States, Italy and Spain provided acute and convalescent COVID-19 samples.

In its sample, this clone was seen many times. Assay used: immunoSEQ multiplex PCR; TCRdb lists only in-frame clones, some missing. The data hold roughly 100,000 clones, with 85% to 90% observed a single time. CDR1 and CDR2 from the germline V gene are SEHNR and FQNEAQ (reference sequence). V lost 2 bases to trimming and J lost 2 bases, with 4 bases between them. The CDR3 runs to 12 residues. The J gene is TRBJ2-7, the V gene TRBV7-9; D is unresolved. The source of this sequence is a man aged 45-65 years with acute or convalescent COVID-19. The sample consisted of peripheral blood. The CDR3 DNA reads TGTGCCAGCAGCTTACAGACCTACGAGCAGTACTTC. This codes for CASSLQTYEQYF.